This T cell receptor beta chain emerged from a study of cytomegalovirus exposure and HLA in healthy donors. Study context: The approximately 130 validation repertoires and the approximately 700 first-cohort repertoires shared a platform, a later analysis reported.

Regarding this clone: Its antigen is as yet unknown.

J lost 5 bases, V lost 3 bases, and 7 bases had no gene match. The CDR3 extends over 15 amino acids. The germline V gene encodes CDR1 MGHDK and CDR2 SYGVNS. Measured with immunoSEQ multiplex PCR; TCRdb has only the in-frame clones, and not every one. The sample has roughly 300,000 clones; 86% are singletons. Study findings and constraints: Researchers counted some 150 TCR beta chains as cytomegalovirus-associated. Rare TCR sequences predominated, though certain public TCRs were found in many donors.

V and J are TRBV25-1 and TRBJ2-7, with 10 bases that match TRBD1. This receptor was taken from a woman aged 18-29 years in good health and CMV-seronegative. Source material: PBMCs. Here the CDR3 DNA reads TGTGCCAGCAGTGAGAGGGGACAGGGGTTCCACGAGCAGTACTTC. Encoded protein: CASSERGQGFHEQYF.